The T cell receptor (beta chain) described here comes from a study of early T cells in non-severe SARS-CoV-2 infection. Turning to the study itself: RNA in bulk from unsorted whole blood was sequenced, and chains were unpaired. Study findings and constraints: Matches to VDJdb favored anti-spike CD8 responses and missed private and CD4 specificities.

This CDR3 is 13 amino acids long. Germline V gene lookup returns CDR1 KGHSH and CDR2 LQKENI. V lost 6 bases, J lost 6 bases, and 13 bases lay in between. Individual cDNA molecules received unique molecular identifiers during library preparation. TCRdb used MiXCR to reprocess the 5' RACE reads, holding one entry per CDR3 protein. The sample holds roughly 42,000 distinct CDR3 sequences, 9% to 15% seen once. Regarding this clonotype: Its antigen is undetermined.

The specimen was whole blood. The clonotype originates from an adult who was a healthcare worker with PCR-confirmed SARS-CoV-2 infection or an uninfected control (not recorded which). The J gene is TRBJ2-3, the V gene TRBV18; D gene ambiguous. DNA of the CDR3: TGTGCCAGCTCGAGGCTACCCTTGGATACGCAGTATTTT. Amino acid sequence: CASSRLPLDTQYF.